This T cell receptor beta chain was captured by sequencing in a study of cytomegalovirus exposure and HLA in healthy donors. General observations from the study: In a later analysis, a missense DCLRE1C variant was linked to TCR beta V- and J-gene trimming. The authors judged a highly shared variant cluster likely a sequencing artifact. Reported results showed that the classifier diagnosed cytomegalovirus status with high specificity and sensitivity.

With regard to this clone: The antigen remains undetermined.

CDR1 is MNHEY, CDR2 SMNVEV, per germline (reference sequence). The germline V and J ends were trimmed by 7 bases and 8 bases, with 17 bases remaining between them. CDR3 size: 14 residues. The primer mix had 60 Vbeta and 13 Jbeta primers. TCRdb's copy holds only in-frame clones and misses some; the assay was immunoSEQ multiplex PCR. In the table there are approximately 100,000 clones, 76% of which are singletons. Sample: PBMCs. This clonotype was obtained from a woman in her forties in good health and CMV-seropositive. The rearrangement links TRBV27 to TRBJ1-4, with a tentative D call TRBD1 (6 bases). CDR3 amino acids: CASTKGGGYEKLFF. The CDR3 coding sequence is TGTGCCAGCACCAAGGGGGGGGGCTACGAAAAACTGTTTTTT.